A single sample gave rise to the 4 T cell receptor beta chains below, sequenced in a study of shared clonotypes between healthy human individuals (dated by TCRdb to about 2020). The library was obtained by the immunoSEQ multiplex PCR assay. This immuneACCESS table, as held by TCRdb, lists in-frame sequences with V and J called but not all clones. Of the missing ones, under half trace to an unresolved V gene in checked studies; the others have no known cause. In this sample the table shows around 2.5 million clones, approximately 93% of which occur a single time. The ten top clones hold 0.36% of the sample. The sample consisted of naive CD4+ T cells from PBMCs. Interpreted using the paper, the cell subset or site label stands for: CD45RA+ positively selected. These TCRs come from a man between 18 and 29 years old in good health. Some clones in this sample may be carry-over from other donors' samples.

The V call is TRBV9, the J call TRBJ2-7; D not certain. CDR3 length equals 14 residues. Germline V CDR1 and CDR2: SGDLS, YYNGEE. Trimming took 3 bases from V and 0 from J, leaving 10 bases between them. The CDR3 region has the DNA TGTGCCAGCAGCGGTGACATCGCCTCCTACGAGCAGTACTTC. This sequence encodes CASSGDIASYEQYF.

The V gene is TRBV28, the J gene TRBJ2-1, with TRBD2 matching over 8 bases. This CDR3 contains 15 residues. The germline CDR1 and CDR2 sequences are MDHEN and SYDVKM. Trimming at V came to 5 bases and at J to 4 bases, leaving 7 bases not matched to a gene. The DNA of the CDR3 is TGTGCCAGCAGTCCTCGGACTAGCCAGTACAATGAGCAGTTCTTC. It encodes CASSPRTSQYNEQFF.

The chain employs TRBV2 and TRBJ2-5; 10 positions match TRBD2. Trimming cost V 6 bases and J 5 bases; bases outside gene matches: 12. The length of the CDR3 is 16 residues. CDR1 is SNHLY, CDR2 FYNNEI, per germline. Written as DNA, the CDR3 is TGTGCCAGCAGCGGCCTTAGCGGGAGGAGGGGGGAGACCCAGTACTTC. Translation: CASSGLSGRRGETQYF.

The genes are TRBV2 and TRBJ2-3; a possible D gene is TRBD2 (6 bases). Trimming cost V 8 bases and J 2 bases, with 14 bases left between them. The CDR3 is made up of 14 amino acids. CDR1 is SNHLY, CDR2 FYNNEI, per germline. The CDR3 is CASQASEHTDTQYF. The CDR3 nucleotides are TGTGCCAGCCAAGCTAGCGAGCACACAGATACGCAGTATTTT.